This T cell receptor (beta chain) came from a study of technical replicates of blood from four donors. Germline assignment: CDR1 ENHRY and CDR2 SYGVKD. CDR3 length equals 13 residues. J gave up 5 bases and V 10 bases, and 8 bases lay outside the gene matches. The assay was immunoSEQ multiplex PCR, and TCRdb's table has in-frame clones only and misses some. The repertoire holds tens of thousands of clones, with approximately 86% as singletons. The sample consisted of PBMCs. This receptor was obtained from a human donor in good health. Some clones in this sample may be carry-over from other donors' samples. This chain uses TRBV10-3 with TRBJ1-5, with 7 bases fitting TRBD1. In DNA form, the CDR3 reads TGTGCCACACGGACAGGTCGAGATCAGCCCCAGCATTTT. Translating gives CATRTGRDQPQHF.